This TCR beta chain is from a study of Graves' ophthalmopathy and Graves' hyperthyroidism. With 7 bases clipped from V and 0 bases from J, the junction kept 6 bases outside the gene matches. The CDR3 is made up of 15 amino acids. Germline values: CDR1 MDHEN, CDR2 SYDVKM. In this sample, this clonotype turned up many times. Those donors who had ophthalmopathy presented with moderate-to-severe activity, a CAS of ≥3, a NOSPECS of ≥4 and a duration under 3 months. As the template, RNA transcripts were used to amplify TCR beta CDR3 regions. The first round was an RT-PCR with HTBI primers, and the second round was a multiplex PCR. TCRdb independently ran MiXCR on the multiplex PCR reads; one entry per CDR3 protein. The repertoire holds about 400,000 distinct CDR3 sequences, with about 16% as singletons.

The chain has TRBV28 and TRBJ2-4; TRBD1 matches 7 bases. The TCR sequence derives from a woman aged 18-29 years with Graves' ophthalmopathy. Material for sequencing was peripheral blood. CDR3 in DNA: TGTGCCAGCATCCGCAGGGGGACAGCCAAAAACATTCAGTACTTC. Amino acids: CASIRRGTAKNIQYF.